The 11 T cell receptor beta chains presented below share a single source sample, sequenced in a study of glioma-infiltrating T cells. Using RNA template, CDR3s of TCR alpha and beta were amplified with iRepertoire arm-PCR. In TCRdb, the multiplex PCR reads were re-called with MiXCR into one record per CDR3 protein. This table has roughly 100,000 distinct CDR3 sequences, approximately 28% appearing once. Sequences were obtained from glioma tissue, nonneoplastic brain tissue, or PBMCs (not recorded which). The receptors shown here come from a human donor with low-grade glioma or glioblastoma, undergoing nonglioma brain surgery, or in good health (not recorded which).

This clonotype came up a few times. Just one base apart from a much larger clone, this may be a read error. The chain combines TRBV27 with TRBJ2-5; 8 bases fit TRBD2. Germline lookup yields CDR1 MNHEY and CDR2 SMNVEV (reference sequence). The CDR3 length is 15 residues. For the CDR3, the DNA is TGTGCCAACAGTTCCCCGGGGGGGGCCCAAGAGACCCAGTACTTC. Its protein product is CANSSPGGAQETQYF.

As concerns this clonotype: Since a much larger clone is just one base distant, this may be a read error. V gene TRBV28 combines with J gene TRBJ1-5; 7 nucleotides line up with TRBD1. The germline V gene encodes CDR1 MDHEN and CDR2 SYDVKM. The CDR3 runs 15 residues. CDR3 sequence reads: CASSAGQVRDQTQHF. CDR3 coding DNA: TGTGCCAGCAGCGCTGGACAGGTGAGGGATCAGACCCAGCATTTT.

This clonotype was found many times. V gene TRBV3-1 combines with J gene TRBJ2-7; TRBD1 or TRBD2 may be the D gene (6 bases each). V was shortened by 5 bases and J by 6 bases, with 17 bases between the two germline ends. Germline V lookup: CDR1 LGHDT, CDR2 YNNKEL (reference sequence). The CDR3 length is 14 residues. The CDR3 protein is CASSRGTPTPEQYF. The CDR3 region has the DNA TGTGCCAGCAGCAGGGGGACTCCTACCCCCGAGCAGTACTTC.

To note about this clonotype: Just one base apart from a much larger clone, this may be a read error. The chain uses TRBV20-1 and TRBJ1-1; tentative D call: TRBD1 (5 bases). The CDR3 consists of 13 residues. V was shortened by 2 bases and J by 4 bases, with 11 bases between the two germline ends. Germline CDR1 is DFQATT and CDR2 is SNEGSKA (reference sequence). The CDR3 DNA reads TGCAGTGCTAGAAGGACATGGGGCACTGAAGCTTTCTTT. Translating gives CSARRTWGTEAFF.

In this sample, this clonotype turned up many times. This sequence joins TRBV2 and TRBJ2-7; D not certain. Germline V gene lookup returns CDR1 SNHLY and CDR2 FYNNEI. The CDR3 runs to 17 residues. V was clipped by 2 bases and J by 4 bases, with 21 bases between them. CDR3 in amino acids: CASSEFSVGQKDYEQYF. The CDR3 DNA reads TGTGCCAGCAGTGAATTCTCAGTTGGTCAGAAAGATTACGAGCAGTACTTC.

V is TRBV11-2 and J is TRBJ2-5; D might be TRBD1 or TRBD2, each matching 5 bases. V was shortened by 5 bases and J by 5 bases, with 15 bases between the two germline ends. CDR1 SGHAT and CDR2 FQNNGV come from the germline V gene. The length of the CDR3 is 14 residues. The chain's CDR3 is CASSQGTGLETQYF. Written as DNA, the CDR3 is TGTGCCAGCAGCCAAGGCACAGGACTTGAGACCCAGTACTTC.

This clonotype was seen repeatedly, ten times or more. This rearrangement joins TRBV28 to TRBJ1-3, with no clear D. Germline CDR1 reads MDHEN; CDR2 reads SYDVKM. This CDR3 is 16 amino acids long. Trimming left V 3 bases short and J 6 bases short, with 18 bases between. CDR3 sequence reads: CASSLFSAGTLNTIYF. CDR3 DNA sequence: TGTGCCAGCAGTTTGTTCTCAGCCGGAACCTTAAACACCATATATTTT. The full variable domain, rest sourced from reference TRBV28 and TRBJ1-3, is DVKVTQSSRYLVKRTGEKVFLECVQDMDHENMFWYRQDPGLGLRLIYFSYDVKMKEKGDIPEGYSVSREKKERFSLILESASTNQTSMYLCASSLFSAGTLNTIYFGEGSWLTVV.

This clonotype was recorded at least ten times. This chain connects TRBV7-2 to TRBJ1-5, with 9 positions matching TRBD1. V was pared by 1 base and J by 3 bases, with 4 bases of the junction left unmatched. The CDR3 is 16 residues long. The germline CDR1 and CDR2 sequences are SGHTA and FQGNSA. Here the CDR3 reads CASSLGGTGSNQPQHF. The CDR3 DNA is TGTGCCAGCAGCTTAGGGGGGACAGGGTCCAATCAGCCCCAGCATTTT.

The chain carries TRBV7-2 and TRBJ2-4; weak D call: TRBD2 (6 bases). Germline V gives CDR1 SGHTA, CDR2 FQGNSA. The CDR3 length is 16 residues. The V end was cut by 1 base, the J end by 0 bases, with 10 bases between. The CDR3 sequence is CASSLVTGLAKNIQYF. In DNA, the CDR3 is TGTGCCAGCAGCTTAGTCACGGGACTAGCCAAAAACATTCAGTACTTC.

There are a few counts of this clonotype. The rearrangement links TRBV18 to TRBJ2-5; TRBD2 matches at 8 bases. J lost 4 bases, V lost 3 bases, and 7 bases had no gene match. The CDR3 is made up of 15 amino acids. The germline V gene encodes CDR1 KGHSH and CDR2 LQKENI. The CDR3 spells CASSPGGAFGETQYF. Written as DNA, the CDR3 is TGTGCCAGCTCACCCGGGGGGGCCTTTGGAGAGACCCAGTACTTC. Full variable domain (remainder filled in from reference TRBV18 and TRBJ2-5): NAGVMQNPRHLVRRRGQEARLRCSPMKGHSHVYWYRQLPEEGLKFMVYLQKENIIDESGMPKERFSAEFPKEGPSILRIQQVVRGDSAAYFCASSPGGAFGETQYFGPGTRLLVL.

This clonotype was found a few times. The chain couples TRBV12-3 or TRBV12-4 to TRBJ2-7; 10 bases align to TRBD1. Unmatched junction bases numbered 9, after V lost 5 bases and J lost 5 bases. This CDR3 has 15 residues. CDR3 bases: TGTGCCAGCAGTCCAACGGGACAGGGGTTTAACGAGCAGTACTTC. It is translated as CASSPTGQGFNEQYF.